Listed here are 21 T cell receptor beta chains from one sample, sequenced in a study of early stage breast cancer tumors. TCRdb's table, derived via immunoSEQ multiplex PCR, lists solely in-frame clones and lacks some. Of around 78,000 clones listed, approximately 79% were seen once; the top ten hold roughly 3.5%. The sample comprised blood. The source of these receptors is a person aged 55-75 years with breast cancer.

This chain connects TRBV30 to TRBJ2-7, with D perhaps matching TRBD2 (5 bases). Germline-derived CDR1 and CDR2 are GTSNPN and SVGIG (reference sequence). The CDR3 has 11 residues. Trimming left V 3 bases short and J 5 bases short, with 8 bases between. The CDR3 reads CAWSEEDEQYF. CDR3 coding DNA: TGTGCCTGGAGCGAGGAGGACGAGCAGTACTTC.

The genes are TRBV11-2 and TRBJ1-2; D is unresolved. The CDR3 consists of 13 residues. The germline V and J ends were trimmed by 1 base and 2 bases, with 5 bases remaining between them. Germline V CDR1 and CDR2: SGHAT, FQNNGV. CDR3 amino acids: CASSLGQNYGYTF. CDR3 bases: TGTGCCAGCAGCTTAGGGCAGAACTATGGCTACACCTTC.

The V gene is TRBV18, the J gene TRBJ2-7; TRBD1 matches 7 bases. The V and J ends lost 4 bases and 3 bases, in that order; junction bases with no gene match: 6. This CDR3 has 14 amino acids. Germline-derived CDR1 and CDR2 are KGHSH and LQKENI. As DNA, the CDR3 is TGTGCCAGCTCACTTCGGACAGGCAGCTACGAGCAGTACTTC. Translating gives CASSLRTGSYEQYF.

The V gene is TRBV7-9, the J gene TRBJ2-7, with D unresolved. V was shortened by 1 base and J by 1 base, with 14 bases between the two germline ends. Looked up from germline, CDR1 is SEHNR and CDR2 is FQNEAQ (reference sequence). CDR3 length equals 16 residues. The DNA for the CDR3 is TGTGCCAGCAGCTTAGGGTCCGGGCAATCGTCCTACGAGCAGTACTTC. As protein: CASSLGSGQSSYEQYF. Together with reference TRBV7-9 and TRBJ2-7, the CDR3 gives the full variable domain: DTGVSQNPRHKITKRGQNVTFRCDPISEHNRLYWYRQTLGQGPEFLTYFQNEAQLEKSRLLSDRFSAERPKGSFSTLEIQRTEQGDSAMYLCASSLGSGQSSYEQYFGPGTRLTVT.

The chain has TRBV15 and TRBJ1-3; weak D call: TRBD1 (5 bases). The CDR3 totals 16 residues. Trimming took 3 bases from V and 0 from J, leaving 12 bases between them. CDR1 and CDR2 (germline): LNHNV, YYDKDF (reference sequence). CDR3: CATSSGPGDSGNTIYF. As DNA, the CDR3 is TGTGCCACCAGCAGTGGTCCGGGGGACTCTGGAAACACCATATATTTT.

The chain combines TRBV4-2 with TRBJ2-7; the match to TRBD2 covers 10 bases. This CDR3 contains 17 residues. Germline CDR1 and CDR2: LGHNA and YNFKEQ. The V segment lost 0 bases and the J segment 0 bases; nucleotides outside the gene matches: 5. This chain's CDR3 is CASSQDETSGSSYEQYF. As DNA, the CDR3 is TGTGCCAGCAGCCAAGATGAGACTAGCGGGTCCTCCTACGAGCAGTACTTC.

This rearrangement joins TRBV27 to TRBJ1-4; unclear D gene. Germline-derived CDR1 and CDR2 are MNHEY and SMNVEV (reference sequence). Trimming took off 5 bases at V and 0 bases at J, with 13 bases between the two ends. The CDR3 sequence is 16 residues long. The CDR3 region is CASSQHLSATNEKLFF. CDR3 DNA: TGTGCCAGCAGTCAACACCTGAGTGCAACTAATGAAAAACTGTTTTTT.

This rearrangement joins TRBV9 to TRBJ1-1; 10 bases match TRBD1. V gave up 3 bases and J gave up 11 bases; unmatched junction bases: 7. Germline V gives CDR1 SGDLS, CDR2 YYNGEE. The CDR3 covers 13 residues. CDR3 amino acids: CASSGDRGGTAFF. The CDR3 DNA reads as TGTGCCAGCAGCGGGGACAGGGGCGGGACGGCTTTCTTT.

This clone was recorded only once. The chain recombines TRBV10-3 with TRBJ2-3; D unresolved. V was pared by 5 bases and J by 2 bases, with 5 bases between. Looked up from germline, CDR1 is ENHRY and CDR2 is SYGVKD. The length of the CDR3 is 12 residues. In DNA, the CDR3 is TGTGCCATCAGTTCTATCACAGATACGCAGTATTTT. Translating it yields CAISSITDTQYF.

This chain connects TRBV18 to TRBJ1-1; a weak D match, TRBD1 (6 bases). CDR1 and CDR2 (germline): KGHSH, LQKENI. Between the trimmed V and J ends, which lost 2 bases and 7 bases, there was a span of 8 bases. The CDR3 length is 12 residues. The CDR3 sequence is CASSPKQGEAFF. The CDR3 nucleotides read TGTGCCAGCTCACCAAAACAGGGTGAAGCTTTCTTT.

This clone was recorded a few times. The V gene is TRBV25-1, the J gene TRBJ1-3; D unclear. The CDR3 spans 13 residues. The V end lost 5 bases, the J end lost 0 bases, and 5 bases lay between the germline ends. Germline loops: CDR1 MGHDK, CDR2 SYGVNS. This CDR3 is CASSPHSGNTIYF. For the CDR3, the DNA is TGTGCCAGCAGTCCTCACTCTGGAAACACCATATATTTT.

This clone was counted between two and nine times. V gene TRBV18 combines with J gene TRBJ1-2; no firm D call. The V end was cut by 5 bases, the J end by 3 bases, with 7 bases between. There are 12 residues in the CDR3. CDR1 and CDR2 from the germline V gene are KGHSH and LQKENI. The CDR3 protein is CASSVGDYGYTF. The CDR3 DNA reads TGTGCCAGCTCAGTAGGTGACTATGGCTACACCTTC.

This chain uses TRBV2 with TRBJ2-1, with D perhaps matching TRBD1 (6 bases). Per the germline V gene, CDR1 is SNHLY and CDR2 is FYNNEI. The CDR3 runs 14 residues. The V gene lost 7 bases and the J gene lost 0 bases, with 10 bases spanning the gap. CDR3 sequence (DNA): TGTGCCAGCACGGCCAGGGGCTCCTACAATGAGCAGTTCTTC. Its protein is CASTARGSYNEQFF.

Notes on this clone: One end of the junction does not line up with germline, which may come from a read error. The chain links TRBV7-7 to TRBJ2-2; D is possibly TRBD1 (6 bases). Germline V gene data show CDR1 as SSHAT and CDR2 as FNYEAQ (reference sequence). The CDR3 is 14 residues long. DNA for the CDR3: TGTGCTAGCAGCGGCAGGGGGAACACCGGGGAGCTGTTTTTT. Translated: CASSGRGNTGELFF.

This chain's CDR3 is CASSLLEQGADEQFF. In nucleotides, the CDR3 is TGTGCCAGCAGCTTATTGGAACAGGGGGCTGATGAGCAGTTCTTC. The genes are TRBV7-8 and TRBJ2-1; 9 bases match TRBD1. With 2 bases clipped from V and 8 bases from J, the junction kept 7 bases outside the gene matches. This CDR3 contains 15 residues. Looked up from germline, CDR1 is SGHVS and CDR2 is FQNEAQ.

This sequence joins TRBV28 and TRBJ1-2; D unresolved. From germline, CDR1 is MDHEN and CDR2 SYDVKM. Trimming took 4 bases from V and 4 from J, leaving 16 bases between them. The CDR3 is made up of 15 amino acids. The CDR3 sequence is CASSSLQNALYGYTF. CDR3 sequence (DNA): TGTGCCAGCAGTTCACTACAAAACGCTCTCTATGGCTACACCTTC.

The J gene is TRBJ2-3, the V gene TRBV5-6, with D possibly being TRBD2 (7 bases). Germline-derived CDR1 and CDR2 are SGHDT and YYEEEE. CDR3 length: 14 residues. V was trimmed by 4 bases and J by 5 bases, leaving 14 bases between them. The DNA for the CDR3 is TGTGCCAGCAGCGGGGGGGCCAAGGTAGATACGCAGTATTTT. Translation: CASSGGAKVDTQYF.

The chain recombines TRBV6-5 with TRBJ1-1; D ambiguous. V gave up 5 bases and J gave up 3 bases, with 7 bases separating them. Germline CDR1 MNHEY, CDR2 SVGAGI. The CDR3 has 12 residues. The CDR3 protein is CASSEDYTEAFF. Written as DNA, the CDR3 is TGTGCCAGCAGTGAAGACTACACTGAAGCTTTCTTT.

The chain combines TRBV30 with TRBJ1-2; D might be TRBD1 (5 bases). Germline V CDR1 and CDR2: GTSNPN, SVGIG (reference sequence). V dropped 0 bases and J dropped 4 bases, with 18 bases sitting between them. This CDR3 is 16 amino acids long. For the CDR3, the DNA is TGTGCCTGGAGTGTACAAGCCGGGGCTAAGGGCTATGGCTACACCTTC. This codes for CAWSVQAGAKGYGYTF.

This chain links TRBV5-6 with TRBJ1-1, with D hard to call. CDR1 is SGHDT, CDR2 YYEEEE, per germline. The V end was cut by 0 bases, the J end by 8 bases, with 11 bases between. The CDR3 runs to 13 residues. In DNA, the CDR3 is TGTGCCAGCAGCTTGGCGGGTCCGGCGGAAGCTTTCTTT. It encodes CASSLAGPAEAFF. Complete variable domain (other parts from reference TRBV5-6 and TRBJ1-1): DAGVTQSPTHLIKTRGQQVTLRCSPKSGHDTVSWYQQALGQGPQFIFQYYEEEERQRGNFPDRFSGHQFPNYSSELNVNALLLGDSALYLCASSLAGPAEAFFGQGTRLTVV.

The CDR3 spells CASSGRGRNTEAFF. The DNA of the CDR3 is TGTGCCAGCAGCGGGAGGGGTAGGAACACTGAAGCTTTCTTT. This sequence joins TRBV2 and TRBJ1-1; possible D gene TRBD1, 5 bases. Germline V gives CDR1 SNHLY, CDR2 FYNNEI. Trimming pared 6 bases from V and 1 base from J, leaving 12 bases between. There are 14 residues in the CDR3.